This T cell receptor beta chain is drawn from a study of lymphopenia after photon versus proton radiotherapy. Whole-study results and caveats: After the lymphocyte nadir, photon-treated repertoires showed oligoclonal expansion, especially of CD8+ Temra cells. Survival link was tested only in deceased patients; proton benefit remains a possibility.

A word on this clone: Its antigen is unknown.

CDR1 and CDR2 from the germline V gene are SGDLS and YYNGEE. Trimming at V came to 4 bases and at J to 3 bases, leaving 4 bases not matched to a gene. The CDR3 is 14 amino acids. The repertoire was sequenced with immunoSEQ multiplex PCR; TCRdb's copy has only in-frame clones and lacks some. The sample has about 61,000 clones; approximately 86% are singletons. The receptor comes from a man aged 35 to 55 with gastric cancer. This chain links TRBV9 with TRBJ1-3, with TRBD1 identical over 7 bases. Sequenced material: peripheral blood, taken from a patient treated with photon-based radiotherapy. CDR3 in amino acids: CASSQAGGGNTIYF. For the CDR3, the DNA is TGTGCCAGCAGCCAGGCAGGGGGTGGAAACACCATATATTTT.